The 19 T cell receptor beta chains in this list originate from one sample, sequenced in a study of blood T cells in healthy people across ages. Using a J-beta primer mix together with a sample-barcoded 5' primer, a second PCR was run for about 7 to 12 cycles. TCRdb processed the 5' RACE reads anew with MiXCR; each CDR3 protein has one entry. The sample lists hundreds of thousands of distinct CDR3 sequences, 29% seen once, with 17% in the top ten. Sample: blood. These receptors were taken from a woman older than 75 in good health.

This clonotype occurred many times. This sequence joins TRBV20-1 and TRBJ2-1; the D call may be TRBD1 or TRBD2 (6 bases each). CDR3 size: 13 residues. V shed 4 bases and J shed 6 bases, with 13 bases lying between them. Per germline, CDR1 DFQATT and CDR2 SNEGSKA (reference sequence). The CDR3 DNA reads TGCAGTGCTATCTCACAGGGAGGCAATGAGCAGTTCTTC. It is translated as CSAISQGGNEQFF.

A word on this clonotype: At one end, the junction sequence differs from germline, possibly due to a read error. V gene TRBV14 combines with J gene TRBJ2-3; 7 bases are a match to TRBD2. The V gene's germline CDR1 is SGHDN and CDR2 FVKESK. The CDR3 is 16 residues long. The CDR3 protein is CASNQRMGGSTDTQYF. The CDR3 DNA reads as TGTGCCAGCAACCAACGAATGGGGGGGAGCACAGATACGCAGTATTTT.

This clonotype was recorded only once. The chain carries TRBV12-3 or TRBV12-4 and TRBJ2-3; 10 bases map to TRBD2. V was clipped by 2 bases and J by 0 bases; unmatched bases: 8. This CDR3 spans 18 amino acids. CDR3 sequence: CASSLSSGGTVSTDTQYF. CDR3 DNA: TGTGCCAGCAGTTTAAGTAGCGGGGGGACCGTGAGCACAGATACGCAGTATTTT.

V gene TRBV10-3 combines with J gene TRBJ1-5; TRBD1 matches 8 bases. The length of the CDR3 is 15 residues. From germline, CDR1 is ENHRY and CDR2 SYGVKD. The ends lost 4 bases at V and 4 bases at J; junction bases unmatched: 6. Here the CDR3 DNA reads TGTGCCATCAGTGCCGGGACAGGAGGGAATCAGCCCCAGCATTTT. This codes for CAISAGTGGNQPQHF.

This clonotype was counted ten times or more. The chain employs TRBV11-2 and TRBJ2-6; a possible D gene is TRBD1 (5 bases). V shed 3 bases and J shed 0 bases, with 15 bases lying between them. Germline V gene lookup returns CDR1 SGHAT and CDR2 FQNNGV. This CDR3 is 18 amino acids long. This chain's CDR3 is CASSFDPTEFSGANVLTF. CDR3 sequence (DNA): TGTGCCAGCAGCTTCGACCCGACAGAATTCTCTGGGGCCAACGTCCTGACTTTC.

In DNA form, the CDR3 reads TGCAGTGCTAGAGATAGAGTGGCGGGGCAAAACATTCAGTACTTC. Encoded protein: CSARDRVAGQNIQYF. The chain employs TRBV20-1 and TRBJ2-4; TRBD2 might be the D (6 bases). The CDR3 length is 15 residues. In germline, CDR1 is DFQATT, CDR2 SNEGSKA (reference sequence). Trimming removed 0 bases from V and 5 bases from J, with 14 bases in between.

This clonotype was recorded at least ten times. The chain uses TRBV7-2 and TRBJ1-5, with D possibly matching TRBD1 (6 bases). The CDR3 totals 14 residues. Germline values: CDR1 SGHTA, CDR2 FQGNSA. V lost 3 bases, J lost 4 bases, and 10 bases lay in between. This CDR3 reads CASSFRQGNQPQHF. The CDR3, as DNA: TGTGCCAGCAGCTTTCGCCAGGGGAATCAGCCCCAGCATTTT.

This clonotype was observed at least ten times. The gene calls are TRBV11-2 and TRBJ2-7, with unresolved D. V was clipped by 2 bases and J by 2 bases, with 10 bases between them. This CDR3 comprises 14 residues. Germline CDR1 and CDR2: SGHAT and FQNNGV. CDR3 coding DNA: TGTGCCAGCAGCTTATTACTACCTCCCTACGAGCAGTACTTC. This translates into CASSLLLPPYEQYF.

In its sample, this clonotype was seen a few times. This chain links TRBV18 with TRBJ1-2, with a tentative D call TRBD1 (5 bases). The CDR3 length is 14 residues. Trimming left V 0 bases short and J 3 bases short, with 8 bases between. Germline V gene sequence: CDR1 KGHSH, CDR2 LQKENI. The CDR3 DNA sequence: TGTGCCAGCTCACCACCCGGGGGGGACTATGGCTACACCTTC. It translates to CASSPPGGDYGYTF.

This clonotype has only a few counts. The J gene is TRBJ2-5, the V gene TRBV20-1; 8 bases align to TRBD1. The tail of the sequence fits TRBJ2-7 better, so the J call may be wrong. Per germline, CDR1 DFQATT and CDR2 SNEGSKA (reference sequence). The length of the CDR3 is 15 residues. The CDR3 sequence is CSARDLDRGGYEQYF. DNA for the CDR3: TGCAGTGCTAGAGATCTAGACAGGGGCGGTTACGAGCAGTACTTC.

This clonotype was counted a few times. This sequence joins TRBV11-3 and TRBJ2-1; 11 nucleotides match TRBD2. This CDR3 region has 17 residues. Germline assignment: CDR1 SGHNT and CDR2 YENEEA. The trim removed 3 bases at V and 4 bases at J, leaving 8 bases unmatched. Written as DNA, the CDR3 is TGTGCCAGCAGCTTCTCCCTGGCTAGCGGGGGGTACAATGAGCAGTTCTTC. Residues: CASSFSLASGGYNEQFF.

In this sample, this clonotype turned up many times. This chain links TRBV4-3 with TRBJ2-3; 12 bases fit TRBD2. Germline V gene data show CDR1 as LGHNA and CDR2 as YSLEER. After removal of 4 bases from V and 0 bases from J, the junction contained 5 bases not matched to a gene. The CDR3 consists of 17 residues. The CDR3 here is CASSRGLAGSSTDTQYF. For the CDR3, the DNA is TGCGCCAGCAGCCGCGGACTAGCGGGGTCTAGCACAGATACGCAGTATTTT.

This clonotype showed up many times. The chain uses TRBV5-5 and TRBJ2-1; TRBD1 aligns across 10 bases. The CDR3 length is 15 residues. The junction had 3 bases not matched to a gene; V was cut back by 4 bases and J by 2 bases. Looked up from germline, CDR1 is SGHKS and CDR2 is YYEKEE (reference sequence). DNA for the CDR3: TGTGCCAGCAGCACTGGACAGGGGGCCTACAATGAGCAGTTCTTC. Protein sequence: CASSTGQGAYNEQFF.

There are many counts of this clonotype. The chain employs TRBV20-1 and TRBJ1-4; 8 nucleotides match TRBD1. Per the germline V gene, CDR1 is DFQATT and CDR2 is SNEGSKA (reference sequence). J was trimmed by 8 bases and V by 0 bases; bases with no gene match: 14. CDR3 length: 17 amino acids. CDR3 loop: CSARDFGQGGVDEKLFF. In nucleotides, the CDR3 is TGCAGTGCTAGAGATTTTGGACAGGGAGGGGTAGACGAAAAACTGTTTTTT.

In its sample, this clonotype was seen a few times. CDR3 amino acids: CATETQGLYEQYF. The CDR3 DNA reads as TGTGCCACCGAGACCCAGGGGCTCTACGAGCAGTACTTC. The chain links TRBV2 to TRBJ2-7; tentative D call: TRBD1 (6 bases). V was cut by 10 bases and J by 3 bases, with 16 bases left in between. The V gene's germline CDR1 is SNHLY and CDR2 FYNNEI. The CDR3 spans 13 residues.

J is TRBJ1-6 and V is TRBV5-6; 9 nucleotides match TRBD1. This CDR3 is 17 amino acids long. Trimming removed 4 bases from V and 12 bases from J; junction bases left unmatched: 17. CDR1 is SGHDT and CDR2 is YYEEEE in the germline V gene. The CDR3 loop is CASSRDRVPGADGPLHF. The CDR3 nucleotides read TGTGCCAGCAGCAGGGACAGGGTCCCGGGAGCTGACGGACCCCTCCACTTT.

This clonotype has just a few counts. With a much larger clone just one base away, this may be a read error. The chain combines TRBV20-1 with TRBJ2-7, with D perhaps being TRBD1 or TRBD2 (6 bases each). The germline V and J ends were trimmed by 0 bases and 7 bases, with 19 bases remaining between them. Germline V lookup: CDR1 DFQATT, CDR2 SNEGSKA (reference sequence). CDR3 size: 15 residues. The CDR3 sequence is CSARDRRDIYNEQYF. The CDR3 DNA is TGCAGTGCTAGAGATCGGCGGGACATTTACAATGAGCAGTACTTC.

The chain links TRBV6-5 to TRBJ2-7; D gene unclear. This CDR3 spans 14 amino acids. Trimming cost V 6 bases and J 2 bases, with 14 bases left between them. Germline values: CDR1 MNHEY, CDR2 SVGAGI. The CDR3 DNA reads as TGTGCCAGCAGCCTGACCCTTTATGCCTACGAGCAGTACTTC. Its protein product is CASSLTLYAYEQYF.

The V call is TRBV15, the J call TRBJ2-2, with D unresolved. The CDR3 length is 15 residues. CDR1 and CDR2 from the germline V gene are LNHNV and YYDKDF (reference sequence). V was pared by 1 base and J by 6 bases, with 12 bases between. CDR3 DNA sequence: TGTGCCACCAGCAGAGTAACGTTGAGGCCCGGGGAGCTGTTTTTT. Translation: CATSRVTLRPGELFF.